Sequencing of this T cell receptor beta chain was carried out in a study of blood T cells in healthy people across ages. This CDR3 has 14 residues. Per germline, CDR1 SGHRS and CDR2 YFSETQ. Then a second PCR, running roughly 7 to 11 cycles, was carried out with a sample-barcoded 5' primer and a J-beta primer mix. A template-switch adaptor that had 12 random nucleotides put a tag on each cDNA molecule. Each CDR3 protein is one row after TCRdb ran MiXCR on the 5' RACE reads. The sample lists approximately 880,000 distinct CDR3 sequences; about 48% were seen once. This clonotype was picked up many times. An end of the junction does not agree with germline; a read error may underlie this.

The receptor was isolated from a man aged 30-40 years in good health. Sequenced input: blood. The V and J genes are TRBV5-1 and TRBJ2-3; 7 bases align to TRBD1. The CDR3 DNA reads TGTGCCAGCAGTTTGGGACAGCGGACAGATACGCAGTATTTT. Translating gives CASSLGQRTDTQYF. Using reference TRBV5-1 and TRBJ2-3 for the parts outside the CDR3, the full variable domain is KAGVTQTPRYLIKTRGQQVTLSCSPISGHRSVSWYQQTPGQGLQFLFEYFSETQRNKGNFPGRFSGRQFSNSRSEMNVSTLELGDSALYLCASSLGQRTDTQYFGPGTRLTVL.